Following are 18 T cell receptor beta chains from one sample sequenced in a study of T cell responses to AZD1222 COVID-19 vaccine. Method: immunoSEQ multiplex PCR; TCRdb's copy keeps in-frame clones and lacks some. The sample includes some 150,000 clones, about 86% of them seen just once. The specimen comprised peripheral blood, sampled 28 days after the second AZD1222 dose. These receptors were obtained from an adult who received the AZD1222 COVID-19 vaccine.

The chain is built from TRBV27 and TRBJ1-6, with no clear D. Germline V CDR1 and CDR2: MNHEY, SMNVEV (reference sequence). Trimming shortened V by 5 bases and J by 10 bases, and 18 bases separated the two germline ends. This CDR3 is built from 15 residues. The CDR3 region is CASSPTLQWWSPLHF. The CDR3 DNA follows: TGTGCCAGCAGTCCCACCCTACAGTGGTGGTCACCCCTCCACTTT.

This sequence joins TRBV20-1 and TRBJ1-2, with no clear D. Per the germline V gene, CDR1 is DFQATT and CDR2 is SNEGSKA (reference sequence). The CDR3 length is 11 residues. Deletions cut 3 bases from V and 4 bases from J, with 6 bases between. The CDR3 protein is CSASPGYGYTF. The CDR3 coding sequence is TGCAGTGCTAGTCCGGGCTATGGCTACACCTTC.

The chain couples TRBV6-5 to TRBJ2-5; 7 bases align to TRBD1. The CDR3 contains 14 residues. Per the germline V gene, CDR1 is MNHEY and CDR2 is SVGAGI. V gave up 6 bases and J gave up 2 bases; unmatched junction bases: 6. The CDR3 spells CASSPTGSQETQYF. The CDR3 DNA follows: TGTGCCAGCAGCCCGACAGGGTCTCAAGAGACCCAGTACTTC.

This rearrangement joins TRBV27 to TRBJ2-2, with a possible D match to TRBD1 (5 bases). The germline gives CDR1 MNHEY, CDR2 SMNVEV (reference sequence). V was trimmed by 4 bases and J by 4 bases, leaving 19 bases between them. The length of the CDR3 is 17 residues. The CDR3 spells CASSSLRVSGFTGELFF. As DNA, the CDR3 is TGTGCCAGCAGTTCCCTCAGGGTCTCAGGGTTCACCGGGGAGCTGTTTTTT.

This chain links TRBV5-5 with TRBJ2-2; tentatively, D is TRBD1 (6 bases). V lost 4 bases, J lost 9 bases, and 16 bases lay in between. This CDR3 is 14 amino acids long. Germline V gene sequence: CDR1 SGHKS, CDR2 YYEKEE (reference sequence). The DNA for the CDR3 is TGTGCCAGCAGCGAGACCCAGGGGTTGCGGGAGCTGTTTTTT. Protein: CASSETQGLRELFF.

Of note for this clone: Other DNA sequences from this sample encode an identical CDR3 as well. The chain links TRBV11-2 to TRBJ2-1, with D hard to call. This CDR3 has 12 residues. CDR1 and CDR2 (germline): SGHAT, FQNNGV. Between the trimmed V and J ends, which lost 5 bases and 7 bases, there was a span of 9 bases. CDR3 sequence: CASSRLGNEQFF. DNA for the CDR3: TGTGCCAGCAGCCGTCTCGGAAATGAGCAGTTCTTC.

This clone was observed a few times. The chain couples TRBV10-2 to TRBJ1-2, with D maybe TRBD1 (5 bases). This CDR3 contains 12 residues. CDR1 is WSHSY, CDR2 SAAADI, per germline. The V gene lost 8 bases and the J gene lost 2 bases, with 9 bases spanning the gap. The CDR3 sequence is CASADTNYGYTF. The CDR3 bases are TGCGCCAGCGCGGACACAAACTATGGCTACACCTTC.

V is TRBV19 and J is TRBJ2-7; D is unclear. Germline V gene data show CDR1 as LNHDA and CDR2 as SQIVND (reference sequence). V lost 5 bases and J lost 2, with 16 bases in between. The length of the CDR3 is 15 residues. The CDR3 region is CASSAGRPVTYEQYF. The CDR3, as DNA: TGTGCCAGTAGTGCCGGACGGCCCGTAACCTACGAGCAGTACTTC.

The CDR3: CASSREGGIPYNEQFF. In DNA form, the CDR3 reads TGTGCCAGCAGCCGAGAGGGCGGTATCCCCTACAATGAGCAGTTCTTC. This chain uses TRBV11-2 with TRBJ2-1; D is possibly TRBD2 (5 bases). Between the trimmed V and J ends, which lost 5 bases and 2 bases, there was a span of 16 bases. CDR1 and CDR2 from the germline V gene are SGHAT and FQNNGV. The CDR3 is made up of 16 amino acids.

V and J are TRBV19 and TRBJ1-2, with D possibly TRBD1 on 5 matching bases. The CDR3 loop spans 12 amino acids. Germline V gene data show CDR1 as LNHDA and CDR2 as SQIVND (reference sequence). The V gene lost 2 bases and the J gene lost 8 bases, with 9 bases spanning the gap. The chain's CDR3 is CASSIRQGGYTF. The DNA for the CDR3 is TGTGCCAGTAGTATAAGGCAGGGAGGCTACACCTTC. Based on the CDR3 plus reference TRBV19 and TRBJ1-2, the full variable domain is DGGITQSPKYLFRKEGQNVTLSCEQNLNHDAMYWYRQDPGQGLRLIYYSQIVNDFQKGDIAEGYSVSREKKESFPLTVTSAQKNPTAFYLCASSIRQGGYTFGSGTRLTVV.

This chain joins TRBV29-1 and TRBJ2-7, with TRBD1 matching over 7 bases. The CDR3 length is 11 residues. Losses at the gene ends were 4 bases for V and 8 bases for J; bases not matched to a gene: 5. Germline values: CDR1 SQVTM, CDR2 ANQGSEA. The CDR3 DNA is TGCAGCGTTGGGGAAGGGGGCAAGCAGTACTTC. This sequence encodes CSVGEGGKQYF.

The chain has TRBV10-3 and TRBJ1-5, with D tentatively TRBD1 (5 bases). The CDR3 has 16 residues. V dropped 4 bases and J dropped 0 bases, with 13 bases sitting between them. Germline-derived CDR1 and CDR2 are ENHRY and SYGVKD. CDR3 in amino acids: CAISGGTRDSNQPQHF. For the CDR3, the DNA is TGTGCCATCAGTGGTGGGACCAGGGATAGCAATCAGCCCCAGCATTTT.

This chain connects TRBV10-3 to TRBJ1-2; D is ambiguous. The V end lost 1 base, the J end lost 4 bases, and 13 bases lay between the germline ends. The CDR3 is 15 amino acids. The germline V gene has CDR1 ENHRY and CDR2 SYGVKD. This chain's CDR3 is CAISELAAEVYGYTF. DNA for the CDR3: TGTGCCATCAGTGAGTTAGCGGCAGAAGTCTATGGCTACACCTTC.

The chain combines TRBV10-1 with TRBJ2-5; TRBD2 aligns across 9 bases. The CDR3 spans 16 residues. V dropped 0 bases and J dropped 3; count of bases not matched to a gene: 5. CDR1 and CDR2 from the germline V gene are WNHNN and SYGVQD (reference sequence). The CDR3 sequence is CASSESGLAGKETQYF. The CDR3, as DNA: TGCGCCAGCAGTGAGTCGGGGCTAGCGGGAAAAGAGACCCAGTACTTC.

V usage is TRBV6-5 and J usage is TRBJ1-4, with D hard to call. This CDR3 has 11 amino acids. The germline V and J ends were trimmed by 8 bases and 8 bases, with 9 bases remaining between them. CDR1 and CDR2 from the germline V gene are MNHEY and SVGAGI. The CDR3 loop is CASGWGEKLFF. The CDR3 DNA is TGTGCCAGCGGCTGGGGAGAAAAACTGTTTTTT.

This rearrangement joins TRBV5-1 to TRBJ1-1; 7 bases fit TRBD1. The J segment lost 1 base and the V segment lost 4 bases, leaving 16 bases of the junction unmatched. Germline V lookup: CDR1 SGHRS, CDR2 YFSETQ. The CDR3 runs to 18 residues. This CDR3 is CASSALGQLGGTNTEAFF. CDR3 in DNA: TGCGCCAGCAGCGCGCTGGGACAGTTGGGAGGGACGAACACTGAAGCTTTCTTT.

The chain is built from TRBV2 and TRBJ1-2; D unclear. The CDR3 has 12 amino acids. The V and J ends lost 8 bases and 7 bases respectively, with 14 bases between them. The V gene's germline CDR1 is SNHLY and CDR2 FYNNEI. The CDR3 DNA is TGTGCCAGCGGGAGGATGGGGAGTGGCTACACCTTC. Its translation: CASGRMGSGYTF.

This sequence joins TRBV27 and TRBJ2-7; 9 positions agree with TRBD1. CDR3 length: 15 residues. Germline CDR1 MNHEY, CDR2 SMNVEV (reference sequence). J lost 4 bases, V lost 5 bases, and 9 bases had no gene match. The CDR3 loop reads CASSLTGTGRYEQYF. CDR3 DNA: TGTGCCAGCAGTCTAACGGGGACAGGGCGTTACGAGCAGTACTTC.